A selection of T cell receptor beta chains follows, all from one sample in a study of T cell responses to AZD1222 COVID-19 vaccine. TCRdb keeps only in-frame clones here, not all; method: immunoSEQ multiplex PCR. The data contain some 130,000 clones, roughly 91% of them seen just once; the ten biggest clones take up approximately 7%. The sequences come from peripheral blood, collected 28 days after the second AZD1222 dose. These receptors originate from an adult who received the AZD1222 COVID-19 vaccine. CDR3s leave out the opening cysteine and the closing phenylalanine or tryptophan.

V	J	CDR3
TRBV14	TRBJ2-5	ASSQRTSGVETQY
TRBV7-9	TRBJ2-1	ASSLAQGQGNNEQF
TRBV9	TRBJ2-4	ASSVGESNIQY
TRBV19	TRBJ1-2	ASSINRDDGYT
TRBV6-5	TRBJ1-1	ASSYETGSNTEAF
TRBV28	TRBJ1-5	AERGRFNQPQH
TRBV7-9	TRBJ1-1	ASSKPQGITEAF
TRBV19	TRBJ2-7	ASSIPGQGVYEQY
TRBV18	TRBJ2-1	ASSPPEGQPLYNEQF
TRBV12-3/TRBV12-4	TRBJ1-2	ASSLEWIYGYT
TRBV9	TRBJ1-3	ASSGRGVSGNTIY
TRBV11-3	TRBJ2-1	ASSLDHGAGAAEQF
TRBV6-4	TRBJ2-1	ASRLNNEQF
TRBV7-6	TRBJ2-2	ASSTLEGTGTGVDTGELF
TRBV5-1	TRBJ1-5	ASSLGPNQPQH
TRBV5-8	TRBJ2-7	ASRDYYEQY
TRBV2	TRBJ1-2	ASTDTGEGNYGYT
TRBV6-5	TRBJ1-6	ASSDYYNSPLH
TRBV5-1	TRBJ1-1	ASSSPGQAEAF
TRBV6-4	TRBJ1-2	ASMQGAREGYT
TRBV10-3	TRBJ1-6	ASSGGWGYNSPLH
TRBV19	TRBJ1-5	ASTRGWGGNQPQH
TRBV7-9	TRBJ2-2	ASTPSTGELF
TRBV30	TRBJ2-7	AWSVHLRDRVSYEQY
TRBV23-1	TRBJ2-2	ASSQSFREGGELF
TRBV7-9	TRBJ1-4	ASSSLGTGYTNEKLF
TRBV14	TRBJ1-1	ASSQAGQQNTEAF
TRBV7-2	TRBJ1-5	ASSLYGGHQPQH
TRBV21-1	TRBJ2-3	ASSTTGTGSDTQY
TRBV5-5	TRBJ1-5	ASSLFGAGGLNQPQH
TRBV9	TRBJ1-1	ASSANRGDTEAF
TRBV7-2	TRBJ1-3	ASSLGGYGNTIY
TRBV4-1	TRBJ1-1	ASSQVGTEAF
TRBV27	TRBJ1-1	ASRGTGTEAF
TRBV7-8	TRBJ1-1	ASSLAGFREAF
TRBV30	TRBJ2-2	AWSPHSNTGELF
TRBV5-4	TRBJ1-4	ASSVDRWGEKLF
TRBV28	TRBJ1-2	ASSPLEAGGVYGYT
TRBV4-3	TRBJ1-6	ASSQDLIVGGLSNSPLH
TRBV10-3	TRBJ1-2	AISEPTDYGYT
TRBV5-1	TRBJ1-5	ASSPQGAGQPQH
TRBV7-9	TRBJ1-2	ASSPTTTSSNYGYT
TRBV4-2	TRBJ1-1	ASRDTMGAEAF
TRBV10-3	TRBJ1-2	AISESGGSSYGYT
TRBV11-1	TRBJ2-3	ASSWETSTDTQY
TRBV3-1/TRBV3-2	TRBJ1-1	ASSHRPGPEAF
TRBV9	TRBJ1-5	ASSEAWETVDQPQH
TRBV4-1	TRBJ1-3	ASSQDRLRAVNTIY
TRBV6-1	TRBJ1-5	ASSGGRREGYQPQH
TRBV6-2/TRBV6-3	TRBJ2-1	ASSYHRLAGDTPQF
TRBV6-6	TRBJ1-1	ASSTPGAEAF
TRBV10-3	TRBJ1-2	AISEERTGNYGYT
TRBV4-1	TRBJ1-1	ASSQGTGLDTEAF
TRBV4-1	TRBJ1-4	ASSPRRGLTNEKLF
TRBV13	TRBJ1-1	ASRVQGNTEAF
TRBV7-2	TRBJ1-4	ASSPAAGTEGKLF
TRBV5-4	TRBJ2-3	ASSPDSASTDTQY
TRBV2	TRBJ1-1	VGDKGQTYTEAF
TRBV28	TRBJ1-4	ASSLSGSEKLF
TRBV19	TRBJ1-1	ASSRRRMNTEAF